Presented here are 15 T cell receptor beta chains from one specimen sequenced in a study of graft-versus-host responses after intestinal transplantation. Here immunoSEQ multiplex PCR was the method, and the copy in TCRdb shows in-frame clones only, minus some. The profile shows about 64,000 clones, 90% to 95% of them singletons. The antigens these receptors bind are not known. This sample comprised unstimulated CD8+ T cells sorted from spleen or lymph node cells, obtained before transplant. The source is a human donor who was the organ donor for an intestinal transplant.

The CDR3 region is CASSLELAGVAGELFF. CDR3 in DNA: TGTGCCAGCAGTTTAGAACTAGCGGGAGTGGCCGGGGAGCTGTTTTTT. The chain is built from TRBV28 and TRBJ2-2; 11 nucleotides line up with TRBD2. With 2 bases clipped from V and 6 bases from J, the junction kept 5 bases outside the gene matches. The CDR3 spans 16 residues. In germline, CDR1 is MDHEN, CDR2 SYDVKM.

The V gene is TRBV6-6, the J gene TRBJ2-7, with D possibly TRBD1 on 6 matching bases. CDR1 is MNHNY, CDR2 SVGAGI, per germline (reference sequence). The length of the CDR3 is 12 residues. Trimming shortened V by 4 bases and J by 6 bases, and 10 bases separated the two germline ends. CDR3 DNA sequence: TGTGCCAGCAGTTTAGGGGGAGTCGAGCAGTACTTC. Its translation: CASSLGGVEQYF.

The chain uses TRBV7-3 and TRBJ2-7; 9 bases agree with TRBD1. The CDR3 is 15 residues long. With V trimmed by 5 bases and J by 5 bases, 10 bases remained unmatched. Germline V gives CDR1 SGHTA, CDR2 FQGTGA. The CDR3 loop reads CASSRSGDRDHEQYF. The CDR3 nucleotides read TGTGCCAGCAGCCGCTCGGGGGACAGGGACCACGAGCAGTACTTC.

The rearrangement joins TRBV11-2 to TRBJ2-7, with 9 bases lining up with TRBD1. This CDR3 is 18 amino acids long. The germline V gene has CDR1 SGHAT and CDR2 FQNNGV. V was clipped by 5 bases and J by 2 bases; unmatched bases: 16. The CDR3 DNA reads as TGTGCCAGCAGCCAACTGCACACCGGGACAGGGAACACCTACGAGCAGTACTTC. Residues: CASSQLHTGTGNTYEQYF.

Concerning this clone: The junction departs from germline at one end; a sequencing error may be responsible. The rearrangement joins TRBV7-7 to TRBJ2-5; the match to TRBD1 covers 8 bases. The CDR3 has 17 amino acids. Looked up from germline, CDR1 is SSHAT and CDR2 is FNYEAQ (reference sequence). CDR3 bases: TGTGCTAGCAGCCCGCACCAAGGACAGGGCCTACAAGAGACCCAGTACTTC. This codes for CASSPHQGQGLQETQYF.

This chain joins TRBV11-2 and TRBJ1-3; the D is unclear. The CDR3 runs to 12 residues. Germline values: CDR1 SGHAT, CDR2 FQNNGV. V lost 3 bases to trimming and J lost 6 bases, with 6 bases between them. CDR3 sequence: CASSFESNTIYF. The CDR3 DNA follows: TGTGCCAGCAGCTTTGAGTCAAACACCATATATTTT.

V gene TRBV7-9 combines with J gene TRBJ2-3, with D perhaps matching TRBD2 (6 bases). V gave up 0 bases and J gave up 6 bases, with 19 bases separating them. The germline V gene has CDR1 SEHNR and CDR2 FQNEAQ (reference sequence). The CDR3 spans 17 residues. The CDR3 bases are TGTGCCAGCAGCTTAGCGTATCTGAGCGGAGGAGGGGATACGCAGTATTTT. Protein product: CASSLAYLSGGGDTQYF.

V is TRBV7-4 and J is TRBJ1-1; 7 bases are a match to TRBD1. CDR3 length equals 13 residues. Germline lookup yields CDR1 SGHVT and CDR2 SQSDAQ. Trimming removed 0 bases from V and 6 bases from J; junction bases left unmatched: 1. The CDR3 is CASSLAGGAEAFF. CDR3 nucleotides: TGTGCCAGCAGCTTAGCAGGGGGCGCTGAAGCTTTCTTT.

This sequence joins TRBV7-2 and TRBJ2-1; TRBD1 matches at 7 bases. This CDR3 is built from 15 residues. With 5 bases clipped from V and 3 bases from J, the junction kept 7 bases outside the gene matches. Germline CDR1 reads SGHTA; CDR2 reads FQGNSA. The CDR3 bases are TGTGCCAGCAGCGATCCCGGGACAGTCTACAATGAGCAGTTCTTC. This encodes CASSDPGTVYNEQFF. The variable domain in full, with the rest retrieved from reference TRBV7-2 and TRBJ2-1, is GAGVSQSPSNKVTEKGKDVELRCDPISGHTALYWYRQSLGQGLEFLIYFQGNSAPDKSGLPSDRFSAERTGGSVSTLTIQRTQQEDSAVYLCASSDPGTVYNEQFFGPGTRLTVL.

The V and J genes are TRBV30 and TRBJ2-3; D unresolved. The V and J ends lost 2 bases and 6 bases respectively, with 9 bases between them. Germline V gene sequence: CDR1 GTSNPN, CDR2 SVGIG (reference sequence). This CDR3 has 12 residues. CDR3 nucleotides: TGTGCCTGGAGTCCACCCGAGGATACGCAGTATTTT. It specifies CAWSPPEDTQYF.

V is TRBV7-2 and J is TRBJ1-6, with D hard to call. The V and J ends lost 3 bases and 0 bases respectively, with 9 bases between them. CDR1 and CDR2 (germline): SGHTA, FQGNSA. CDR3 length: 16 amino acids. The CDR3 reads CASSFAGSSYNSPLHF. The CDR3 DNA reads as TGTGCCAGCAGCTTTGCGGGGAGCTCCTATAATTCACCCCTCCACTTT.

The rearrangement joins TRBV30 to TRBJ2-7; D not certain. The CDR3 length is 15 residues. Trimming pared 1 base from V and 5 bases from J, leaving 18 bases between. The germline V gene has CDR1 GTSNPN and CDR2 SVGIG (reference sequence). The CDR3 loop is CAWSAGVAWLDEQYF. In DNA form, the CDR3 reads TGTGCCTGGAGTGCTGGTGTGGCTTGGTTGGACGAGCAGTACTTC.

The chain has TRBV14 and TRBJ2-7, with 9 bases fitting TRBD1. This CDR3 is built from 15 residues. CDR1 SGHDN and CDR2 FVKESK come from the germline V gene. J was trimmed by 0 bases and V by 5 bases; bases with no gene match: 5. The CDR3 loop is CASSMDRGSSYEQYF. In nucleotides, the CDR3 is TGTGCCAGCAGCATGGACAGGGGCAGCTCCTACGAGCAGTACTTC.

The V and J genes are TRBV6-5 and TRBJ2-1; maybe TRBD1 (6 bases). V lost 0 bases and J 10 bases, leaving 10 bases between the germline ends. The germline V gene encodes CDR1 MNHEY and CDR2 SVGAGI. The CDR3 totals 13 residues. CDR3 amino acids: CASSYSRGGEQFF. CDR3 DNA: TGTGCCAGCAGTTACTCCCGTGGGGGCGAGCAGTTCTTC.

The rearrangement links TRBV10-3 to TRBJ2-7; TRBD1 is a possible D gene (6 bases). Germline V gene data show CDR1 as ENHRY and CDR2 as SYGVKD. V was pared by 6 bases and J by 6 bases, with 18 bases between. The CDR3 runs to 14 residues. In DNA form, the CDR3 reads TGTGCCATCAGAGAACCGAACAGGGCACTCGAGCAGTACTTC. It yields the protein CAIREPNRALEQYF.